This note documents a single T cell receptor beta chain sequence. Its antigen is unknown. This record belongs to a study of T cell responses to AZD1222 COVID-19 vaccine. Study results and limitations: As reported, nearly half of all spike-specific TCRs target variant regions that are unmutated. Among AZD1222 vaccinees, only 6 or 7 were seropositive at baseline. Spike as a whole was targeted by vaccine-associated CD4 TCRs, dominant at 160-218 and 743-854. There were mostly white British donors and more females than males, and clonal diversity was possibly underestimated.

Assay: immunoSEQ multiplex PCR; the TCRdb copy retains only in-frame clones and omits some. The table records about 91,000 clones, around 90% of them present only once. In germline, CDR1 is SGHAT, CDR2 FQNNGV. V was pared by 4 bases and J by 3 bases, with 12 bases between. There are 15 residues in the CDR3. The sample consisted of peripheral blood, taken 28 days after the second AZD1222 dose. The rearrangement uses TRBV11-2 and TRBJ2-2; D not certain. The origin of this receptor is an adult who received the AZD1222 COVID-19 vaccine. The CDR3 DNA is TGTGCCAGCAGCTACGGTGGCGAGTACACCGGGGAGCTGTTTTTT. It yields the protein CASSYGGEYTGELFF.